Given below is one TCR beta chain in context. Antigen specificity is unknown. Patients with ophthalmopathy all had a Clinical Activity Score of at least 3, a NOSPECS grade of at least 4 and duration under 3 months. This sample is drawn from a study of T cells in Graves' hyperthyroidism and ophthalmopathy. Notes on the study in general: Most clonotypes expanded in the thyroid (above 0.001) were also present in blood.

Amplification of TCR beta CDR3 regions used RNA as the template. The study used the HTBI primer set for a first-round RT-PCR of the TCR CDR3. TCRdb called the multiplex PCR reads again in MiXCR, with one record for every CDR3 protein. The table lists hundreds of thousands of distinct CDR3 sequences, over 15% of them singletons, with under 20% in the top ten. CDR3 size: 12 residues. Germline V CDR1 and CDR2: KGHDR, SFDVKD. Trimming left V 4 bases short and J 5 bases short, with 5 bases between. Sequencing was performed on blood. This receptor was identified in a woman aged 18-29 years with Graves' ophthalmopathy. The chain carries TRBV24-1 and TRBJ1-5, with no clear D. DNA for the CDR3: TGTGCCACCAGTGACTCCGATCAGCCCCAGCATTTT. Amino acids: CATSDSDQPQHF.